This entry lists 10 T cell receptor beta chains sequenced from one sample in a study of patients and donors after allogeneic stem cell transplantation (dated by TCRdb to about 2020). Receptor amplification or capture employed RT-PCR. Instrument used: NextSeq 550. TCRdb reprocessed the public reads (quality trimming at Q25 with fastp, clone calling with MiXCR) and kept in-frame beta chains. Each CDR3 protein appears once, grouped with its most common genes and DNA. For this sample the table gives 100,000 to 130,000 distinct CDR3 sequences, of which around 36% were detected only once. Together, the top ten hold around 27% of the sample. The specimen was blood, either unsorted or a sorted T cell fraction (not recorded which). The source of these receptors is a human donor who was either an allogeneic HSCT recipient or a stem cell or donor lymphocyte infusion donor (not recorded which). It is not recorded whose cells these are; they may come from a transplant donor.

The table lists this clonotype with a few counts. The CDR3, as DNA: TGTGCCAGCAGCTCAGGAATCATGAACACTGAAGCTTTCTTT. The encoded protein is CASSSGIMNTEAFF. The chain is built from TRBV5-4 and TRBJ1-1; D unclear. Germline CDR1 SGHNT, CDR2 YYREEE (reference sequence). Trimming stripped 3 bases from V and 0 bases from J, with 9 bases between. CDR3 length: 14 amino acids. The full variable domain, completed using reference TRBV5-4 and TRBJ1-1, is ETGVTQSPTHLIKTRGQQVTLRCSSQSGHNTVSWYQQALGQGPQFIFQYYREEENGRGNFPPRFSGLQFPNYSSELNVNALELDDSALYLCASSSGIMNTEAFFGQGTRLTVV.

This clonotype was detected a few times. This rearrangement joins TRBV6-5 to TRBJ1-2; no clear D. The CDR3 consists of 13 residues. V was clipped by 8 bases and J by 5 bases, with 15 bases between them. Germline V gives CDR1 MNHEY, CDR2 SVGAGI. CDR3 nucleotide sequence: TGTGCCAGCGCAAAGGAGAGAGGGTATGGCTACACCTTC. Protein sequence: CASAKERGYGYTF.

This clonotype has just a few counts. This CDR3 reads CASSVDPRGGDREESYTF. CDR3 in DNA: TGTGCCAGCAGCGTAGACCCGAGAGGGGGAGACAGGGAAGAAAGCTACACCTTC. This rearrangement joins TRBV9 to TRBJ1-2, with 7 bases lining up with TRBD1. Germline V lookup: CDR1 SGDLS, CDR2 YYNGEE. The CDR3 is made up of 18 amino acids. Trimming took 0 bases from V and 9 from J; bases not matched to a gene: 20.

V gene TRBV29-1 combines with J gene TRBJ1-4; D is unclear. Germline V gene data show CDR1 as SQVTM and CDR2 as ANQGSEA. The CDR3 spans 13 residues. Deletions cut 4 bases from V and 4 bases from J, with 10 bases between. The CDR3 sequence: CSVGRTGNEKLFF. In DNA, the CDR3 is TGCAGCGTTGGGCGGACGGGTAATGAAAAACTGTTTTTT.

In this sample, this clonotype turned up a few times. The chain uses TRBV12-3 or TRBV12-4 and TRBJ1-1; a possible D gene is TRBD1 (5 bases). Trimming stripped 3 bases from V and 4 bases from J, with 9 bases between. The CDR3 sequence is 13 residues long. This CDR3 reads CASSFGGGTEAFF. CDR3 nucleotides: TGTGCCAGCAGTTTTGGGGGAGGCACTGAAGCTTTCTTT.

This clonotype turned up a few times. CDR3 in DNA: TGCGCCAGCAGCCAAGTACAGCGGAACACAGATACGCAGTATTTT. Translated: CASSQVQRNTDTQYF. The gene calls are TRBV4-3 and TRBJ2-3, with D tentatively TRBD2 (5 bases). The CDR3 loop spans 15 amino acids. V was clipped by 1 base and J by 2 bases, with 10 bases between them. Germline values: CDR1 LGHNA, CDR2 YSLEER.

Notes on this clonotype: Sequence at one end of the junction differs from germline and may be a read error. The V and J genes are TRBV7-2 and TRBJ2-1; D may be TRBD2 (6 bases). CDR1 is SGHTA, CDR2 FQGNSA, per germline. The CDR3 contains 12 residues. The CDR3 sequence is CASSLAMDEQFF. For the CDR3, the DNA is TGTGCCAGCAGCCTAGCGATGGATGAGCAGTTCTTC.

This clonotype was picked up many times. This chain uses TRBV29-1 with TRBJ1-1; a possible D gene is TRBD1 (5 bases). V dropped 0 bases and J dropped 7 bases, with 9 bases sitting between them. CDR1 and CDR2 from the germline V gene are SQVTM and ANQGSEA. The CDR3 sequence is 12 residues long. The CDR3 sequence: CSVEDRGDEAFF. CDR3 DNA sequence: TGCAGCGTTGAAGATCGGGGGGATGAAGCTTTCTTT.

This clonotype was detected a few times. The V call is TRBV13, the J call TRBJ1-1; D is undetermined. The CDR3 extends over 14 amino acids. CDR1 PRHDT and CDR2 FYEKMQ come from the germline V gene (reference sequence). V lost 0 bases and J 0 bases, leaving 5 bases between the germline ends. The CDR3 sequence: CASSLGLVNTEAFF. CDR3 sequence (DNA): TGTGCCAGCAGCTTAGGCCTTGTGAACACTGAAGCTTTCTTT.

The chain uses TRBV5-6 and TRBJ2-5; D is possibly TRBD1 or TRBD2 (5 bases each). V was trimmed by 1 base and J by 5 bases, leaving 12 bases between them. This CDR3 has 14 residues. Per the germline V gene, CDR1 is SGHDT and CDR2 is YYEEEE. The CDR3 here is CASSLNRRDETQYF. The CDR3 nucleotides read TGTGCCAGCAGCTTGAATCGCAGGGACGAGACCCAGTACTTC.